This is a list of T cell receptor beta chains from one sample in a study of T cell repertoires in aging, cancer and after chemotherapy. MiXCR, run by TCRdb on the multiplex PCR reads, gives a single entry per CDR3 protein. The sample carries several thousand distinct CDR3 sequences, 30% recorded once. The specimen was blood. All receptors come from a human donor with a blood cancer. CDR3s include the opening cysteine and the closing phenylalanine or tryptophan. The D gene is left open where the match is weak. Size is omitted from some rows. Given values are once, few, many or a class for expanded clones.

-	TRBV6-6	-	TRBJ1-4	CASIAIGTNEKLFF	TGTGCCAGCATCGCGATTGGCACTAATGAAAAACTGTTTTTT
TRBD1	TRBV11-3	once	TRBJ2-5	CASSSGRGTGDETQYF	TGTGCCAGCAGCTCCGGCCGAGGTACAGGGGACGAGACCCAGTACTTC
-	TRBV11-1	-	TRBJ2-3	CASSLVGGDSTDTQYF	TGTGCCAGCAGCTTAGTAGGCGGGGATAGCACAGATACGCAGTATTTT
-	TRBV6-2/TRBV6-3	-	TRBJ2-3	CASSHYHTDTQYF	TGTGCCAGCAGTCATTACCACACAGATACGCAGTATTTT
-	TRBV5-6	once	TRBJ1-1	CASSLVQWGYTKAFF	TGTGCCAGCAGCCTGGTCCAGTGGGGATACACTAAAGCTTTCTTT
-	TRBV19	large	TRBJ2-2	CASSITLAGELFF	TGTGCCAGTAGTATCACACTGGCCGGGGAGCTGTTTTTT
-	TRBV5-1	few	TRBJ2-3	CASSNPPGDTQYF	TGCGCCAGCAGTAACCCGCCGGGGGATACGCAGTATTTT
TRBD1	TRBV20-1	once	TRBJ2-1	CSAPTGFSIEQFF	TGCAGTGCCCCGACAGGGTTCAGTATTGAGCAGTTCTTC
-	TRBV7-9	-	TRBJ1-1	CASSLDQGFTEAFF	TGTGCCAGCAGCTTAGATCAGGGTTTTACTGAAGCTTTCTTT
-	TRBV5-4	-	TRBJ2-7	CARSLGGRDHEQYF	TGTGCCAGAAGCTTGGGTGGAAGGGACCACGAGCAGTACTTC
-	TRBV27	-	TRBJ1-2	CASSPREPRGYGYTF	TGTGCCAGCAGTCCCAGGGAGCCCCGGGGCTATGGCTACACCTTC
TRBD1	TRBV5-6	few	TRBJ1-1	CASRFGTGATEAFF	TGTGCCAGCAGATTCGGGACAGGGGCCACTGAAGCTTTCTTT
TRBD2	TRBV19	medium-sized	TRBJ2-1	CASSIPGGSYNEQFF	TGTGCCAGTAGTATTCCGGGGGGCTCCTACAATGAGCAGTTCTTC
TRBD1	TRBV11-3	-	TRBJ1-2	CASSPTPQRATGLYGYTF	TGTGCCAGCAGCCCCACCCCACAAAGGGCGACAGGGCTGTATGGCTACACCTTC
-	TRBV12-3/TRBV12-4	medium-sized	TRBJ2-5	CASSLVLAGETQYF	TGTGCCAGCAGTTTAGTTCTTGCCGGAGAGACCCAGTACTTC
-	TRBV19	medium-sized	TRBJ1-6	CASRPDRINSPLHF	TGTGCCAGTAGGCCGGACAGAATCAATTCACCCCTCCACTTT
-	TRBV6-5	few	TRBJ2-7	CASSYSGKNSYEQYF	TGTGCCAGCAGTTACTCAGGGAAAAACTCCTACGAGCAGTACTTC
TRBD1	TRBV6-5	-	TRBJ2-5	CASRTGAGETQYF	TGTGCCAGCAGAACAGGGGCCGGGGAGACCCAGTACTTC
TRBD1	TRBV20-1	-	TRBJ2-1	CSAILQGRNEQFF	TGCAGTGCTATTTTACAGGGGCGCAATGAGCAGTTCTTC
-	TRBV7-6	few	TRBJ1-3	CASTTAPGNTIYF	TGTGCCAGCACCACGGCCCCAGGAAACACCATATATTTT
-	TRBV18	medium-sized	TRBJ2-2	CASSPPGSTVLTGELFF	TGTGCCAGCTCACCACCGGGGTCGACAGTACTGACCGGGGAGCTGTTTTTT
TRBD2	TRBV6-4	-	TRBJ2-1	CASSTIAGVYYEQFF	TGTGCCAGCAGCACCATAGCGGGGGTATACTATGAGCAGTTCTTC
TRBD1	TRBV6-5	-	TRBJ2-7	CASRSHRTGGYEQYF	TGTGCCAGCAGATCCCACCGGACAGGGGGCTACGAGCAGTACTTC
-	TRBV29-1	medium-sized	TRBJ2-5	CSVQGFSETQYF	TGCAGCGTTCAGGGTTTTTCAGAGACCCAGTACTTC
-	TRBV6-5	medium-sized	TRBJ2-6	CASSYSGGISGANVLTF	TGTGCCAGCAGTTACTCGGGGGGCATCTCTGGGGCCAACGTCCTGACTTTC
-	TRBV5-1	few	TRBJ1-3	CASSSASSTASGNTIYF	TGCGCCAGCAGCTCCGCATCCTCGACAGCCTCTGGAAACACCATATATTTT
-	TRBV19	few	TRBJ1-5	CASSRSLGSVQPQHF	TGTGCCAGTAGTAGGTCTTTGGGGAGCGTCCAGCCCCAGCATTTT
TRBD2	TRBV6-1	-	TRBJ2-2	CASIKTSGGENTGELFF	TGTGCCAGCATCAAGACTAGCGGGGGGGAGAACACCGGGGAGCTGTTTTTT
-	TRBV11-3	-	TRBJ1-6	CASSSSGTGYNSPLHF	TGTGCCAGCAGCTCGTCAGGGACCGGCTATAATTCACCCCTCCACTTT
-	TRBV13	-	TRBJ2-7	CASSLGGQISYEQYF	TGCGCCAGCAGCCTGGGGGGACAGATCTCCTACGAGCAGTACTTC
-	TRBV10-3	medium-sized	TRBJ2-3	CAISDGESTDTQYF	TGTGCCATCAGTGATGGAGAATCCACAGATACGCAGTATTTT
-	TRBV19	-	TRBJ1-1	CASIRTGGKAFF	TGTGCCAGTATCAGAACCGGGGGAAAAGCTTTCTTT
-	TRBV6-2/TRBV6-3	-	TRBJ1-5	CASSYRKGSALNQPQHF	TGTGCCAGCAGTTACAGGAAAGGGAGCGCCCTCAATCAGCCCCAGCATTTT
TRBD1	TRBV6-1	medium-sized	TRBJ2-7	CASSGTGFGYEQYF	TGTGCCAGCAGTGGGACAGGGTTTGGGTACGAGCAGTACTTC
-	TRBV19	medium-sized	TRBJ1-1	CASSPGPSGGTEAFF	TGTGCCAGTAGTCCCGGACCTTCTGGGGGCACTGAAGCTTTCTTT
TRBD1	TRBV12-3/TRBV12-4	few	TRBJ2-7	CASSDRDRGLSYEQYF	TGTGCCAGCAGTGACCGGGACAGGGGGCTTTCCTACGAGCAGTACTTC
-	TRBV5-6	-	TRBJ1-4	CASSPAGRRGEKLFF	TGTGCCAGCAGCCCGGCGGGGCGCCGAGGTGAAAAACTGTTTTTT
TRBD1	TRBV11-3	-	TRBJ2-7	CASSPSTGLNREQYF	TGTGCCAGCAGCCCGTCGACAGGGCTCAATCGGGAGCAGTACTTC
-	TRBV24-1	-	TRBJ2-2	CATSEPEQSNTGELFF	TGTGCCACCAGTGAACCCGAGCAGTCGAACACCGGGGAGCTGTTTTTT
TRBD1	TRBV11-3	medium-sized	TRBJ2-1	CAVGQGYNEQFF	TGTGCCGTTGGACAGGGCTACAATGAGCAGTTCTTC
-	TRBV6-5	-	TRBJ2-3	CASSADIGAGATDTQYF	TGTGCCAGCAGTGCCGATATCGGGGCGGGGGCGACAGATACGCAGTATTTT
TRBD1	TRBV12-3/TRBV12-4	medium-sized	TRBJ2-2	CASSLRQGAGELFF	TGTGCCAGCAGTTTACGGCAGGGGGCCGGGGAGCTGTTTTTT
TRBD2	TRBV18	-	TRBJ2-3	CASSLPGLLTDTQYF	TGTGCCAGCTCACTACCGGGACTACTCACAGATACGCAGTATTTT
-	TRBV6-5	few	TRBJ1-2	CASRGGGYGYTF	TGTGCCAGCAGGGGCGGAGGGTATGGCTACACCTTC
TRBD1	TRBV11-3	-	TRBJ2-1	CASSQDDRDRAEQFF	TGTGCCAGCAGCCAAGACGACAGGGACAGGGCTGAGCAGTTCTTC
TRBD2	TRBV12-3/TRBV12-4	-	TRBJ2-1	CASTCGGGGEQFF	TGTGCCAGCACCTGCGGGGGAGGCGGTGAGCAGTTCTTC
-	TRBV6-1	-	TRBJ2-2	CASSRTLVGELFF	TGTGCCAGCAGTAGGACCTTAGTAGGGGAGCTGTTTTTT
-	TRBV19	few	TRBJ1-1	CASSPGTTGAEAFF	TGTGCCAGTAGTCCAGGGACGACCGGCGCTGAAGCTTTCTTT
TRBD1	TRBV6-6	-	TRBJ2-7	CASSFWTGPPSYEQYF	TGCGCCAGCAGCTTCTGGACAGGGCCCCCCTCCTACGAGCAGTACTTC